The rows below give T cell receptor beta chains drawn from one sample of a study of T cell responses to AZD1222 COVID-19 vaccine. Sequenced by immunoSEQ multiplex PCR; TCRdb stores in-frame clones only, minus some. This sample has 99,000 or so clones, with more than 75% found just once. The sample here was peripheral blood, taken 28 days after the second dose of the MenACWY control vaccine. Receptor source: an adult who received the MenACWY meningococcal vaccine as a control. The CDR3 runs from the conserved cysteine through the conserved F or W. A D gene is named only where the DNA matches it firmly. Rows may omit the clone size; those that give it use once, few, many or a size class.

length | size | J | V | D | CDR3 | DNA
17 | - | TRBJ1-2 | TRBV3-1/TRBV3-2 | TRBD1 | CASSPRQGASKGPSYTF | TGTGCCAGCAGCCCCAGACAGGGGGCAAGCAAGGGTCCGTCCTACACCTTC
15 | once | TRBJ1-5 | TRBV4-2 | - | CASSRTQANNQPQHF | TGTGCCAGCAGCCGAACACAGGCGAACAATCAGCCCCAGCATTTT
15 | - | TRBJ2-7 | TRBV4-3 | - | CASSQVVGSSYEQYF | TGCGCCAGCAGCCAAGTCGTAGGGTCAAGCTACGAGCAGTACTTC
14 | - | TRBJ2-7 | TRBV11-2 | TRBD2 | CASSLFVGGDEQYF | TGTGCCAGCAGCTTGTTTGTTGGGGGGGACGAGCAGTACTTC
15 | - | TRBJ2-7 | TRBV6-1 | TRBD2 | CASSEGGTAGYEQYF | TGTGCCAGCAGTGAGGGGGGGACCGCCGGTTACGAGCAGTACTTC
15 | - | TRBJ1-1 | TRBV5-6 | - | CASSLVRLPNTEAFF | TGTGCCAGCAGCTTGGTCAGACTCCCGAACACTGAAGCTTTCTTT
15 | - | TRBJ2-2 | TRBV19 | - | CASSPRDKGTGELFF | TGTGCCAGTAGTCCTCGGGACAAGGGGACCGGGGAGCTGTTTTTT
13 | - | TRBJ1-2 | TRBV2 | TRBD1 | CASSREGQGSSTF | TGTGCCAGCAGCCGAGAGGGACAGGGGTCTTCTACCTTC
16 | - | TRBJ1-5 | TRBV18 | - | CASSPTETYSNQPQHF | TGTGCCAGCTCACCGACGGAAACCTATAGCAATCAGCCCCAGCATTTT
14 | - | TRBJ2-2 | TRBV3-1/TRBV3-2 | - | CASSQGVPTGELFF | TGTGCCAGCAGCCAAGGGGTGCCCACCGGGGAGCTGTTTTTT
15 | - | TRBJ2-5 | TRBV4-2 | - | CASSQGSEGVETQYF | TGTGCCAGCAGCCAGGGTAGCGAGGGAGTAGAGACCCAGTACTTC
14 | - | TRBJ1-4 | TRBV23-1 | TRBD1 | CASSPGQGNEKLFF | TGCGCCAGCAGTCCCGGACAGGGGAATGAAAAACTGTTTTTT
15 | - | TRBJ2-5 | TRBV29-1 | - | CSVEGGDKYQETQYF | TGCAGCGTTGAGGGGGGGGACAAGTACCAAGAGACCCAGTACTTC
15 | - | TRBJ1-1 | TRBV2 | - | CASSERTVRNTEAFF | TGTGCCAGCAGTGAGAGGACAGTGCGGAACACTGAAGCTTTCTTT
17 | - | TRBJ2-5 | TRBV13 | TRBD1 | CASSFLRDRGPLLTQYF | TGTGCCAGCAGCTTCCTCCGGGACAGGGGGCCACTTCTGACCCAGTACTTC
14 | - | TRBJ1-2 | TRBV18 | - | CASSPSAMVEGYTF | TGTGCCAGCTCACCCTCGGCTATGGTGGAGGGCTACACCTTC
15 | once | TRBJ2-2 | TRBV7-9 | - | CASSGRGANTGELFF | TGTGCCAGCAGCGGGCGGGGAGCGAACACCGGGGAGCTGTTTTTT
13 | - | TRBJ1-3 | TRBV9 | - | CASSVGGGNTIYF | TGTGCCAGCAGCGTAGGCGGTGGAAACACCATATATTTT
13 | few | TRBJ1-2 | TRBV9 | - | CASSGDSNYGYTF | TGTGCCAGCAGCGGAGACAGTAACTATGGCTACACCTTC
14 | - | TRBJ2-4 | TRBV6-5 | - | CASSPGVARNIQYF | TGTGCCAGCAGCCCCGGCGTAGCGAGAAACATTCAGTACTTC
14 | - | TRBJ2-3 | TRBV27 | - | CASRRAGDTDTQYF | TGTGCCAGCAGGAGGGCAGGGGACACAGATACGCAGTATTTT
12 | - | TRBJ2-2 | TRBV5-1 | - | CASRRVTGELFF | TGCGCCAGCAGGAGGGTCACCGGGGAGCTGTTTTTT
15 | - | TRBJ1-1 | TRBV7-2 | - | CASSSRTALNTEAFF | TGTGCCAGCAGCTCAAGGACGGCACTGAACACTGAAGCTTTCTTT
15 | - | TRBJ1-2 | TRBV7-2 | - | CASSASGGRQYGYTF | TGTGCCAGCAGCGCGAGTGGGGGGAGGCAGTATGGCTACACCTTC
16 | - | TRBJ2-2 | TRBV3-1/TRBV3-2 | - | CASSPTLLGLTGELFF | TGTGCCAGCAGCCCAACCCTTTTAGGCCTCACCGGGGAGCTGTTTTTT
16 | - | TRBJ2-3 | TRBV7-2 | TRBD2 | CASSLGNSGGLDTQYF | TGTGCCAGCAGCTTAGGAAATAGCGGGGGGTTAGATACGCAGTATTTT
13 | - | TRBJ2-1 | TRBV7-8 | TRBD1 | CASGDRKDNEQFF | TGTGCCAGCGGGGACAGGAAAGACAATGAGCAGTTCTTC
15 | - | TRBJ1-1 | TRBV5-5 | - | CASSRPPGALDEAFF | TGTGCCAGCAGTCGTCCCCCGGGGGCTCTTGATGAAGCTTTCTTT
15 | - | TRBJ1-2 | TRBV4-3 | TRBD1 | CASSQDGTGTGGYTF | TGCGCCAGCAGCCAAGATGGGACAGGGACGGGAGGCTACACCTTC
17 | few | TRBJ1-4 | TRBV7-8 | - | CASSLEGGGRGGEKLFF | TGTGCCAGCAGCTTAGAGGGGGGCGGCAGGGGTGGTGAAAAACTGTTTTTT
13 | - | TRBJ2-5 | TRBV29-1 | - | CSVLSPSQETQYF | TGCAGCGTTCTTAGTCCCAGTCAAGAGACCCAGTACTTC
15 | once | TRBJ1-5 | TRBV6-5 | - | CASLAGGTSNQPQHF | TGTGCCAGTTTAGCGGGGGGGACCAGTAATCAGCCCCAGCATTTT
15 | - | TRBJ2-1 | TRBV10-3 | TRBD2 | CAISGLAGGDNEQFF | TGTGCCATCAGTGGACTAGCGGGGGGGGACAATGAGCAGTTCTTC
15 | - | TRBJ1-2 | TRBV5-4 | - | CASSLAGLANYGYTF | TGTGCCAGCAGCTTGGCGGGGTTAGCTAACTATGGCTACACCTTC
19 | once | TRBJ1-4 | TRBV5-1 | - | CASSLYGGQLSVANEKLFF | TGCGCCAGCAGCTTGTACGGGGGGCAACTATCGGTTGCTAATGAAAAACTGTTTTTT
14 | - | TRBJ2-6 | TRBV5-1 | TRBD2 | CASSSGGGANVLTF | TGCGCCAGCAGCTCGGGAGGTGGGGCCAACGTCCTGACTTTC
14 | - | TRBJ1-1 | TRBV28 | - | CASRSEGMNTEAFF | TGTGCCAGCAGGTCGGAGGGGATGAACACTGAAGCTTTCTTT
13 | - | TRBJ1-6 | TRBV12-3/TRBV12-4 | - | CASSLAALSPLHF | TGTGCCAGCAGTTTAGCTGCACTTTCACCCCTCCACTTT
15 | - | TRBJ1-4 | TRBV28 | - | CASSFGRKGREKLFF | TGTGCCAGCAGTTTTGGGAGAAAGGGGAGGGAAAAACTGTTTTTT
20 | - | TRBJ1-1 | TRBV6-2/TRBV6-3 | TRBD1 | CASSDRDRGRPWFGNTEAFF | TGTGCCAGCAGTGACCGGGACAGGGGGCGCCCATGGTTTGGGAACACTGAAGCTTTCTTT
12 | - | TRBJ2-7 | TRBV3-1/TRBV3-2 | - | CASSQGSYEQYF | TGTGCCAGCAGCCAAGGATCCTACGAGCAGTACTTC
13 | - | TRBJ2-3 | TRBV7-3 | - | CASSQQQGDTQYF | TGTGCCAGCAGCCAACAACAGGGAGATACGCAGTATTTT
17 | few | TRBJ2-2 | TRBV19 | TRBD1 | CASSIERTGLGTGELFF | TGTGCCAGTAGTATAGAGAGGACAGGGTTGGGTACCGGGGAGCTGTTTTTT
14 | - | TRBJ1-2 | TRBV27 | - | CASSIRPPLYGYTF | TGTGCCAGCAGTATACGTCCGCCCCTTTATGGCTACACCTTC
13 | - | TRBJ1-1 | TRBV28 | - | CASSGPLNTEAFF | TGTGCCAGCAGTGGGCCGTTGAACACTGAAGCTTTCTTT
14 | - | TRBJ2-7 | TRBV9 | - | CASSPRTASYEQYF | TGTGCCAGCAGCCCCCGGACAGCTTCCTACGAGCAGTACTTC
12 | - | TRBJ1-6 | TRBV19 | - | CASSIEHSPLHF | TGTGCCAGTAGTATAGAGCATTCACCCCTCCACTTT
16 | - | TRBJ2-1 | TRBV28 | - | CASSFLAGLGYNEQFF | TGTGCCAGCAGTTTTTTGGCGGGGTTAGGTTACAATGAGCAGTTCTTC
15 | once | TRBJ2-7 | TRBV2 | TRBD1 | CASSEGQGALGEQYF | TGTGCCAGCAGTGAAGGACAGGGGGCGCTGGGAGAGCAGTACTTC
15 | - | TRBJ2-2 | TRBV7-6 | TRBD1 | CASSFNRGLGGELFF | TGTGCCAGCAGCTTTAACAGGGGGCTGGGCGGGGAGCTGTTTTTT
19 | - | TRBJ2-1 | TRBV19 | TRBD2 | CASSSVGLAGGFSYNEQFF | TGTGCCAGTAGTTCCGTGGGACTAGCGGGGGGTTTCTCCTACAATGAGCAGTTCTTC
15 | - | TRBJ1-2 | TRBV7-2 | - | CASSLRPIIRDGYTF | TGTGCCAGCAGCCTACGACCGATAATCAGGGATGGCTACACCTTC
15 | few | TRBJ2-1 | TRBV6-6 | TRBD2 | CASSRKLAGGREQFF | TGTGCCAGCAGCCGAAAACTAGCGGGGGGGCGGGAGCAGTTCTTC
13 | once | TRBJ1-2 | TRBV28 | - | CAISLTLNYGYTF | TGTGCCATCTCTCTGACTCTTAACTATGGCTACACCTTC